The 3 T cell receptor beta chains presented below share a single source sample, sequenced in a study of blood T cell repertoires in COVID-19. Some clones are missing from TCRdb's copy, which holds only in-frame ones; the method was immunoSEQ multiplex PCR. The sample holds 250,000 to 300,000 clones; about nine tenths are singletons and the top ten take around 10%. Sequenced material: peripheral blood. Receptors originate from a woman in her twenties or thirties with COVID-19, enrolled during active disease.

The rearrangement joins TRBV5-6 to TRBJ2-5; D uncertain. With 0 bases removed from V and 5 bases from J, the gap between germline ends came to 11 bases. The CDR3 sequence is 14 residues long. The germline gives CDR1 SGHDT, CDR2 YYEEEE. The CDR3 DNA sequence: TGTGCCAGCAGCTTGGCAGGAAGGCCGGAGACCCAGTACTTC. Amino acids: CASSLAGRPETQYF.

The chain couples TRBV15 to TRBJ1-1; weak D call: TRBD1 (5 bases). The ends were cut back, 0 bases at V and 1 base at J, with 15 bases in the middle. This CDR3 comprises 17 residues. In germline, CDR1 is LNHNV, CDR2 YYDKDF (reference sequence). Here the CDR3 reads CATSRDRVGQGNTEAFF. The CDR3 DNA reads TGTGCCACCAGCAGAGATCGAGTCGGGCAGGGGAACACTGAAGCTTTCTTT.

The V and J genes are TRBV7-6 and TRBJ2-1; TRBD2 is a possible D gene (6 bases). Per the germline V gene, CDR1 is SGHVS and CDR2 is FNYEAQ. The CDR3 sequence is 19 residues long. Trimming pared 0 bases from V and 0 bases from J, leaving 18 bases between. CDR3 loop: CASSLAVGVAASSYNEQFF. Here the CDR3 DNA reads TGTGCCAGCAGCTTAGCGGTGGGGGTAGCGGCCAGCTCCTACAATGAGCAGTTCTTC.